This T cell receptor (beta chain) appears in the sequencing data of a study of OX40 agonist ivuxolimab in advanced cancers. Study as a whole: Patients' therapy was ivuxolimab, an antibody that acts as an agonist of OX40 (CD134). People in dose escalation had one of these cancers: hepatocellular carcinoma, melanoma, renal cell or head and neck cancer.

Sequenced by immunoSEQ multiplex PCR; TCRdb stores in-frame clones only, minus some. The table has 35,000 to 40,000 clones, around 82% seen once; the top ten hold about 1.8%. This clone showed up just a few times. What it recognizes is unknown. Trimming stripped 4 bases from V and 1 base from J, with 14 bases between. Germline-derived CDR1 and CDR2 are SGHRS and YFSETQ. The CDR3 is 15 residues long. Whole-study results and caveats: At 0.1 to 3.0 mg/kg and by week 6, CD4+ and CD8+ T cells in the blood had expanded clonally. Clonal expansion among partial responders at 0.1-3.0 mg/kg ranked near the lowest.

Sequenced here: CD4+ or CD8+ T cells sorted from blood, sampled in a trial of the OX40 agonist ivuxolimab. This receptor was taken from an adult with an advanced solid tumor such as melanoma, head and neck, liver or kidney cancer. The chain joins TRBV5-1 to TRBJ1-2, with a tentative D call TRBD1 (5 bases). The CDR3 is CASSQRTGLNYGYTF. The CDR3 DNA follows: TGCGCCAGCAGCCAAAGAACAGGTCTTAACTATGGCTACACCTTC.